Listed here are 5 T cell receptor beta chains from one sample, sequenced in a study of T cell repertoires in cytomegalovirus infection. TCRdb reprocessed the reads via MiXCR and lists one record per CDR3 protein. The profile shows over 150,000 distinct CDR3 sequences, approximately 18% of them singletons. Source material: CD8+ T cells from PBMCs. These receptors originate from a human donor in good health (CMV status not recorded). Some clones in this sample may be carry-over from other donors' samples.

This clonotype was seen a few times. V gene TRBV5-4 combines with J gene TRBJ1-2; no reliable D call. Germline V gene sequence: CDR1 SGHNT, CDR2 YYREEE (reference sequence). Trimming took off 6 bases at V and 4 bases at J, with 16 bases between the two ends. The CDR3 sequence is 14 residues long. The chain's CDR3 is CASTSVGETYGYTF. The CDR3 region has the DNA TGTGCCAGCACCTCGGTTGGGGAGACCTATGGCTACACCTTC.

This clonotype was seen a few times. The chain recombines TRBV10-1 with TRBJ2-1; no definite D call. V lost 4 bases and J 6 bases, leaving 7 bases between the germline ends. The CDR3 sequence is 12 residues long. The V gene's germline CDR1 is WNHNN and CDR2 SYGVQD (reference sequence). CDR3 sequence reads: CASSGQANEQFF. CDR3 bases: TGCGCCAGCAGTGGGCAGGCCAATGAGCAGTTCTTC.

The chain couples TRBV10-3 to TRBJ2-2, with D tentatively TRBD1 (5 bases). Germline V lookup: CDR1 ENHRY, CDR2 SYGVKD. The length of the CDR3 is 15 residues. V shed 4 bases and J shed 3 bases, with 12 bases lying between them. In DNA form, the CDR3 reads TGTGCCATCAGTGGGACATGGGATGACACCGGGGAGCTGTTTTTT. It is translated as CAISGTWDDTGELFF.

In this sample, this clonotype turned up a few times. The chain recombines TRBV6-1 with TRBJ2-5, with TRBD2 matching 9 bases. The CDR3 loop spans 15 amino acids. CDR1 and CDR2 from the germline V gene are MNHNS and SASEGT. The trim removed 1 base at V and 2 bases at J, leaving 2 bases unmatched. In nucleotides, the CDR3 is TGTGCCAGCAGTGAAGGCGCGGGGGGGCAAGAGACCCAGTACTTC. It codes for CASSEGAGGQETQYF.

With respect to this clonotype: A read error may explain this, as a much larger clone is one base away. This chain joins TRBV28 and TRBJ1-1, with D unresolved. The CDR3 loop spans 15 amino acids. V lost 3 bases to trimming and J lost 5 bases, with 16 bases between them. Germline V gene sequence: CDR1 MDHEN, CDR2 SYDVKM. The CDR3 DNA is TGTGCCAGCAGTTTTCGTGAGGTTTGGAGGACTGAAGCTTTCTTT. It encodes CASSFREVWRTEAFF. The variable domain in full, completed from reference TRBV28 and TRBJ1-1, reads DVKVTQSSRYLVKRTGEKVFLECVQDMDHENMFWYRQDPGLGLRLIYFSYDVKMKEKGDIPEGYSVSREKKERFSLILESASTNQTSMYLCASSFREVWRTEAFFGQGTRLTVV.